A selection of T cell receptor beta chains follows, all from one sample in a study of blood T cell repertoires in COVID-19. The table came from immunoSEQ multiplex PCR; TCRdb's copy has only in-frame clones and leaves some out. The table has hundreds of thousands of clones, over 75% seen once; the top ten hold about 3%. Material for sequencing was PBMCs or T cells enriched from blood (not recorded which). The receptors come from a woman aged 30 to 39 who had recovered from COVID-19. Each CDR3 is given with its conserved first and last residue. A D gene is named only where the DNA matches it firmly. Size values are once, few and many counts, or a class for expanded clones, and some rows have none.

>once|NA|TRBJ1-1|TRBV29-1
TGCAGCGTTGTTGGGGGGGTTAGTGAAGCTTTCTTT
CSVVGGVSEAFF
>NA|NA|TRBJ1-2|TRBV28
TGTGCCAGCAGTTTGGGCAACGTTCAGCGGTACACCTTC
CASSLGNVQRYTF
>NA|NA|TRBJ2-3|TRBV9
TGTGCCAGCAGCGTAGGTGTGGGGGCCAACACAGATACGCAGTATTTT
CASSVGVGANTDTQYF
>NA|TRBD2|TRBJ2-7|TRBV4-1
TGCGCCAGCAGCCAAGCGGGAGGCAACGAGCAGTACTTC
CASSQAGGNEQYF
>NA|NA|TRBJ1-4|TRBV6-6
TGTGCCAGCAGTCTCTGGGGGGTTGGCGGTAATGAAAAACTGTTTTTT
CASSLWGVGGNEKLFF
>NA|NA|TRBJ1-2|TRBV7-8
TGTGCCAGCGCATCCGGGACTCCTAACTATGGCTACACCTTC
CASASGTPNYGYTF
>NA|NA|TRBJ1-2|TRBV12-3/TRBV12-4
TGTGCCAGCAGCCCTTGGGGCGCGGTAAGCTACACCTTC
CASSPWGAVSYTF
>NA|NA|TRBJ1-2|TRBV5-6
TGTGCCAGCAGCTTCCCGGGAAACTATGGCTACACCTTC
CASSFPGNYGYTF
>NA|NA|TRBJ1-2|TRBV2
TGTGCCAGCAGTGAAAGGAGGGGACGCGGTAACTATGGCTACACCTTC
CASSERRGRGNYGYTF
>NA|NA|TRBJ2-3|TRBV18
TGTGCCAGCTCACCAAACTTAAGGGCGCGGGGCACAGATACGCAGTATTTT
CASSPNLRARGTDTQYF
>NA|NA|TRBJ1-2|TRBV7-2
TGTGCCAGCAGCTCACGGACAGACTCTAACTATGGCTACACCTTC
CASSSRTDSNYGYTF
>NA|NA|TRBJ2-1|TRBV7-2
TGTGCCAGCAGCCCTCCAGGGGGGAGCTCCTACAATGAGCAGTTCTTC
CASSPPGGSSYNEQFF
>NA|TRBD2|TRBJ2-7|TRBV4-1
TGCGCCAGCAGCCATGAATATCCGGGGGGCTACGAGCAGTACTTC
CASSHEYPGGYEQYF
>once|TRBD2|TRBJ2-3|TRBV6-4
TGTGCCAGCAGTGCCCTTAGCGGGAGTGATCGTGATACGCAGTATTTT
CASSALSGSDRDTQYF
>NA|NA|TRBJ2-1|TRBV28
TGTGCCAGCAGTTCAGGGACCTACAATGAGCAGTTCTTC
CASSSGTYNEQFF
>NA|NA|TRBJ1-2|TRBV28
TGTGCCAGCAGGGGGCCCTCTAACTATGGCTACACCTTC
CASRGPSNYGYTF